The rows below give T cell receptor beta chains drawn from one sample of a study of blood T cell repertoires in COVID-19. Profiling relied on immunoSEQ multiplex PCR, and the TCRdb table lists in-frame clones only, not all of them. The top ten hold under 3% of the sample, which has 250,000 to 350,000 clones, around nine tenths seen once. The sequencing input was PBMCs or T cells enriched from blood (not recorded which). These receptors came from a woman aged 50 to 65 who had been exposed to COVID-19. CDR3s include the opening cysteine and the closing phenylalanine or tryptophan. Fields, in order: V gene, J gene, clone size, D gene, CDR3 DNA, CDR3 protein. The D gene is left open where the match is weak. A row's size may be missing; if present it is once, few, many or a size class.

V gene: TRBV24-1; J gene: TRBJ1-2; clone size: once; D gene: -; CDR3 DNA: TGTGCCACCAGTGACCACGGGGGTGGGGTGAACTATGGCTACACCTTC; CDR3 protein: CATSDHGGGVNYGYTF
V gene: TRBV3-1/TRBV3-2; J gene: TRBJ1-6; clone size: once; D gene: TRBD1; CDR3 DNA: TGTGCCAGTGGCAGGGGGTCTTTGTCCTATAATTCACCCCTCCACTTT; CDR3 protein: CASGRGSLSYNSPLHF
V gene: TRBV20-1; J gene: TRBJ2-5; clone size: once; D gene: -; CDR3 DNA: TGCAGTGCTGATGAACTAGAGACCCAGTACTTC; CDR3 protein: CSADELETQYF
V gene: TRBV3-1/TRBV3-2; J gene: TRBJ1-4; clone size: -; D gene: TRBD1; CDR3 DNA: TGTGCCAGCAGCCAGCCCCTGACAGGGTTTGAAAAACTGTTTTTT; CDR3 protein: CASSQPLTGFEKLFF
V gene: TRBV10-3; J gene: TRBJ2-2; clone size: -; D gene: TRBD1; CDR3 DNA: TGTGCCATCAGTGAGTCAACAGGGGTCGCCGGGGAGCTGTTTTTT; CDR3 protein: CAISESTGVAGELFF
V gene: TRBV4-1; J gene: TRBJ2-2; clone size: -; D gene: TRBD1; CDR3 DNA: TGCGCCAGCAGCCAATATACAGGGGTAAACACCGGGGAGCTGTTTTTT; CDR3 protein: CASSQYTGVNTGELFF
V gene: TRBV7-9; J gene: TRBJ1-2; clone size: -; D gene: TRBD1; CDR3 DNA: TGTGCCAGCACCTTGACAGGGCTTTTCGACTACACCTTC; CDR3 protein: CASTLTGLFDYTF
V gene: TRBV3-1/TRBV3-2; J gene: TRBJ1-6; clone size: -; D gene: TRBD1; CDR3 DNA: TGTGCCAGCAGCCTCGCCGGACAGGGGAATTCACCCCTCCACTTT; CDR3 protein: CASSLAGQGNSPLHF
V gene: TRBV6-5; J gene: TRBJ1-5; clone size: once; D gene: TRBD1; CDR3 DNA: TGTGCCAGCAGTTACCGCGCCGGGACAGGGGATCAGCCCCAGCATTTT; CDR3 protein: CASSYRAGTGDQPQHF
V gene: TRBV2; J gene: TRBJ1-2; clone size: -; D gene: -; CDR3 DNA: TGTGCCAGCAGTCCCCTTGGCCAGGGAATGGGGGGCTACACCTTC; CDR3 protein: CASSPLGQGMGGYTF
V gene: TRBV5-1; J gene: TRBJ2-7; clone size: -; D gene: TRBD1; CDR3 DNA: TGCGCCACCCGGGGAGGGACAGGGACCTACGAGCAGTACTTC; CDR3 protein: CATRGGTGTYEQYF
V gene: TRBV14; J gene: TRBJ1-2; clone size: -; D gene: -; CDR3 DNA: TGTGCCAGCAGCCTTTCCGGGACTCTCACCTTC; CDR3 protein: CASSLSGTLTF
V gene: TRBV13; J gene: TRBJ2-7; clone size: once; D gene: -; CDR3 DNA: TGTGCCAGCAGCTTAGGGGGGGGAGTACGCTCCGAGCAGTACTTC; CDR3 protein: CASSLGGGVRSEQYF
V gene: TRBV9; J gene: TRBJ2-4; clone size: -; D gene: -; CDR3 DNA: TGTGCCAGCAGCGAAACCTCAACCGGGACACTAGCCAAAAACATTCAGTACTTC; CDR3 protein: CASSETSTGTLAKNIQYF
V gene: TRBV19; J gene: TRBJ1-4; clone size: -; D gene: TRBD1; CDR3 DNA: TGTGCCAGTAGTGCCCGACAGGGGCTGAGGGAAAAACTGTTTTTT; CDR3 protein: CASSARQGLREKLFF
V gene: TRBV3-1/TRBV3-2; J gene: TRBJ2-7; clone size: -; D gene: TRBD1; CDR3 DNA: TGTGCCAGCAGCCAAGTAGGGGGACAGTTAAGGTACGAGCAGTACTTC; CDR3 protein: CASSQVGGQLRYEQYF
V gene: TRBV9; J gene: TRBJ2-2; clone size: -; D gene: -; CDR3 DNA: TGTGCCAGCAGCGTAGCTCAGGGAACGAACACCGGGGAGCTGTTTTTT; CDR3 protein: CASSVAQGTNTGELFF
V gene: TRBV15; J gene: TRBJ1-4; clone size: -; D gene: TRBD1; CDR3 DNA: TGTGCCACCAGCAGAGGACAGGGCAATGAAAAACTGTTTTTT; CDR3 protein: CATSRGQGNEKLFF
V gene: TRBV28; J gene: TRBJ1-5; clone size: -; D gene: -; CDR3 DNA: TGTGCCAGCAGTTTCAGGAATAGCAATCAGCCCCAGCATTTT; CDR3 protein: CASSFRNSNQPQHF
V gene: TRBV14; J gene: TRBJ2-3; clone size: -; D gene: TRBD1; CDR3 DNA: TGTGCCAGCAGCCCCCTGGGCAGGGGGCTATTAGATACGCAGTATTTT; CDR3 protein: CASSPLGRGLLDTQYF
V gene: TRBV28; J gene: TRBJ1-5; clone size: -; D gene: -; CDR3 DNA: TGTGCCAGCAGCCCTACAGAATATCAGCCCCAGCATTTT; CDR3 protein: CASSPTEYQPQHF
V gene: TRBV19; J gene: TRBJ1-2; clone size: -; D gene: -; CDR3 DNA: TGTGCCAGTAGTATAAGATACGGGGAGAACTATGGCTACACCTTC; CDR3 protein: CASSIRYGENYGYTF
V gene: TRBV28; J gene: TRBJ1-1; clone size: -; D gene: -; CDR3 DNA: TGTGCCAGCAGTTTAAGGGGAGGTAAAGCTTTCTTT; CDR3 protein: CASSLRGGKAFF
V gene: TRBV6-5; J gene: TRBJ1-6; clone size: -; D gene: -; CDR3 DNA: TGTGCCAGCGGCCGACAGTTAAATTCACCCCTCCACTTT; CDR3 protein: CASGRQLNSPLHF
V gene: TRBV10-2; J gene: TRBJ2-5; clone size: -; D gene: -; CDR3 DNA: TGCGCCAGTAGTGAACAGCCCTTGGAGACCCAGTACTTC; CDR3 protein: CASSEQPLETQYF
V gene: TRBV20-1; J gene: TRBJ2-2; clone size: -; D gene: -; CDR3 DNA: TGCAGTGCTAGTTGGGACATCGGGAACACCGGGGAGCTGTTTTTT; CDR3 protein: CSASWDIGNTGELFF
V gene: TRBV28; J gene: TRBJ1-2; clone size: few; D gene: -; CDR3 DNA: TGTGCCAGCAGCTTCTCCCGGGGGGCGCGTATCGGCTACACCTTC; CDR3 protein: CASSFSRGARIGYTF
V gene: TRBV29-1; J gene: TRBJ1-1; clone size: -; D gene: TRBD1; CDR3 DNA: TGCAGCGGTGGAGACAGGGGGCGAACTGAAGCTTTCTTT; CDR3 protein: CSGGDRGRTEAFF
V gene: TRBV28; J gene: TRBJ1-2; clone size: -; D gene: -; CDR3 DNA: TGTGCCAGCAGGACTCCCCCGGGGGGTGGCTACACCTTC; CDR3 protein: CASRTPPGGGYTF
V gene: TRBV5-5; J gene: TRBJ1-4; clone size: -; D gene: TRBD1; CDR3 DNA: TGTGCCAGCAGCTTTACAGGGGGGAATGAAAAACTGTTTTTT; CDR3 protein: CASSFTGGNEKLFF
V gene: TRBV18; J gene: TRBJ2-5; clone size: few; D gene: -; CDR3 DNA: TGTGCCAGCTCACGACCAGAAGGAGGGGAGACCCAGTACTTC; CDR3 protein: CASSRPEGGETQYF
V gene: TRBV20-1; J gene: TRBJ2-1; clone size: -; D gene: TRBD2; CDR3 DNA: TGCAGTGCTAGTTTGACTAGCGGGGGGATTGAGCAGTTCTTC; CDR3 protein: CSASLTSGGIEQFF
V gene: TRBV5-4; J gene: TRBJ2-5; clone size: -; D gene: TRBD2; CDR3 DNA: TGTGCCAGCAGCGCGGGGGGGGGAGAGACCCAGTACTTC; CDR3 protein: CASSAGGGETQYF
V gene: TRBV14; J gene: TRBJ1-6; clone size: -; D gene: TRBD1; CDR3 DNA: TGTGCCAGCAGCCCCACCCGACAGGGGGAACCACCCCTCCACTTT; CDR3 protein: CASSPTRQGEPPLHF
V gene: TRBV10-2; J gene: TRBJ2-5; clone size: -; D gene: TRBD1; CDR3 DNA: TGCGCCAGCAGACGCACAGGGGTTACTAAAGAGACCCAGTACTTC; CDR3 protein: CASRRTGVTKETQYF
V gene: TRBV7-9; J gene: TRBJ2-6; clone size: -; D gene: -; CDR3 DNA: TGTGCCAGCAACCGAGGAGGCTCTGGGGCCAACGTCCTGACTTTC; CDR3 protein: CASNRGGSGANVLTF
V gene: TRBV6-5; J gene: TRBJ1-3; clone size: -; D gene: -; CDR3 DNA: TGTGCCAGCAGTTACTCGCAGGGAAACACCATATATTTT; CDR3 protein: CASSYSQGNTIYF
V gene: TRBV12-3/TRBV12-4; J gene: TRBJ1-2; clone size: -; D gene: TRBD1; CDR3 DNA: TGTGCCAGCACCATGGACAGGAACCATGGCTACACCTTC; CDR3 protein: CASTMDRNHGYTF
V gene: TRBV19; J gene: TRBJ1-5; clone size: -; D gene: -; CDR3 DNA: TGTGCCAGTAGTATCTCCAGGGAAGGCAATCAGCCCCAGCATTTT; CDR3 protein: CASSISREGNQPQHF
V gene: TRBV19; J gene: TRBJ1-2; clone size: -; D gene: -; CDR3 DNA: TGTGCCAGTAGTATCCCCAGGCCACCCTATGGCTACACCTTC; CDR3 protein: CASSIPRPPYGYTF